In this sample, the clone carrying this T cell receptor (beta chain) turned up once. PCR was performed using 60 Vbeta and 13 Jbeta primers. Sequencing was performed with immunoSEQ multiplex PCR; in TCRdb, only in-frame clones are kept and a portion is missing. Here the sample spans 160,000 or so clones, over 75% being singletons. This entry is derived from a study of cytomegalovirus exposure and HLA in healthy donors. V gave up 3 bases and J gave up 5 bases; unmatched junction bases: 4. The CDR3 is 14 amino acids. CDR1 SGHRS and CDR2 YFSETQ come from the germline V gene. The TCR was taken from a man between 50 and 59 years old in good health and CMV-seropositive. This chain joins TRBV5-1 and TRBJ2-3, with TRBD1 identical over 9 bases. Sequencing was done on a sample of PBMCs. The CDR3 loop reads CASSWDRAGDTQYF. DNA of the CDR3: TGCGCCAGCAGCTGGGACAGGGCCGGAGATACGCAGTATTTT.